This T cell receptor (beta chain) was captured in a study of blood T cell repertoires in COVID-19. V was shortened by 5 bases and J by 7 bases, with 11 bases between the two germline ends. CDR1 and CDR2 (germline): MNHEY, SMNVEV (reference sequence). This CDR3 has 12 residues. Libraries were prepared by immunoSEQ multiplex PCR; TCRdb keeps only in-frame clonotypes and omits some of them. This sample carries 10,000 to 15,000 clones, roughly 78% of them seen once, and the ten largest clones take about a third. The source material was peripheral blood. The chain joins TRBV27 to TRBJ1-2; TRBD1 might be the D (6 bases). The receptor was derived from a human donor in a cohort sampled during active COVID-19. This chain's CDR3 is CASSAGQTGYTF. In nucleotides, the CDR3 is TGTGCCAGCAGTGCTGGACAGACTGGCTACACCTTC.